This paragraph reports one TCR beta chain. Its cognate antigen is unknown. The germline CDR1 and CDR2 sequences are ENHRY and SYGVKD. Trimming removed 6 bases from V and 4 bases from J; junction bases left unmatched: 10. The CDR3 runs to 16 residues. A J-beta primer mix and a sample-barcoded 5' primer were used in a second PCR of about 6 to 12 cycles. Via MiXCR, TCRdb re-called the 5' RACE reads, giving one row per CDR3 protein. Here the sample spans hundreds of thousands of distinct CDR3 sequences, roughly 43% being singletons. These data are taken from a study of blood T cells in healthy people across ages. General study points: It was held that diversity estimates obtained from one million T cells represented underestimates. Donor CMV status was unknown, possibly confounding expanded clonotype changes.

The sample taken for sequencing was blood. This receptor was taken from an elderly man in good health. The rearrangement links TRBV10-3 to TRBJ1-1; 11 bases are a match to TRBD1. CDR3 DNA sequence: TGTGCCATCAGGCGGACAGGGGGCGCAGGCGGCACTGAAGCTTTCTTT. This encodes CAIRRTGGAGGTEAFF.